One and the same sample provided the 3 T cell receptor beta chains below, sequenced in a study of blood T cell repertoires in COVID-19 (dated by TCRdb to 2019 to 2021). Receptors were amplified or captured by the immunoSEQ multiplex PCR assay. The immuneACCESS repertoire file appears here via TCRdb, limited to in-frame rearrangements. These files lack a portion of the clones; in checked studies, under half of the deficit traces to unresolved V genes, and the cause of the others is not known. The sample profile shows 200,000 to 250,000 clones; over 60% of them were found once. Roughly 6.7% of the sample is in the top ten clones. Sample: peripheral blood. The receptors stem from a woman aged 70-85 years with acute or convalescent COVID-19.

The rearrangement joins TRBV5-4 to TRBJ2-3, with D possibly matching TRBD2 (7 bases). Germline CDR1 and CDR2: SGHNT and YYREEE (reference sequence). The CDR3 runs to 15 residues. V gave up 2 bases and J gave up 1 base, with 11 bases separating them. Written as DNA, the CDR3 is TGTGCCAGCAGCTTAGGGCGGGGGCGCACAGATACGCAGTATTTT. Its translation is CASSLGRGRTDTQYF.

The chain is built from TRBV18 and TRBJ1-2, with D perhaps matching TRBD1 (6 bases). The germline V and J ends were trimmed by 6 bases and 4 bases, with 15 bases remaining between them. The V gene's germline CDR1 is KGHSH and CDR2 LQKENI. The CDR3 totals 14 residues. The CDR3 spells CASSPDSLFYGYTF. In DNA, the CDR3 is TGTGCCAGCTCTCCGGACAGCTTATTCTATGGCTACACCTTC.

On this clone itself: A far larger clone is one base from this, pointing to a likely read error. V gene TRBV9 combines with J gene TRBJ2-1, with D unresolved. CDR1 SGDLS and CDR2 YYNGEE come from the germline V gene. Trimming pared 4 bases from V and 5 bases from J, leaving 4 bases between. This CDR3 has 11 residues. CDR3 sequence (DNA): TGTGCCAGCAGCCAGGACAATGAGCAGTTCTTC. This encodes CASSQDNEQFF. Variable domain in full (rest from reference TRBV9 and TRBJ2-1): DSGVTQTPKHLITATGQRVTLRCSPRSGDLSVYWYQQSLDQGLQFLIQYYNGEERAKGNILERFSAQQFPDLHSELNLSSLELGDSALYFCASSQDNEQFFGPGTRLTVL.